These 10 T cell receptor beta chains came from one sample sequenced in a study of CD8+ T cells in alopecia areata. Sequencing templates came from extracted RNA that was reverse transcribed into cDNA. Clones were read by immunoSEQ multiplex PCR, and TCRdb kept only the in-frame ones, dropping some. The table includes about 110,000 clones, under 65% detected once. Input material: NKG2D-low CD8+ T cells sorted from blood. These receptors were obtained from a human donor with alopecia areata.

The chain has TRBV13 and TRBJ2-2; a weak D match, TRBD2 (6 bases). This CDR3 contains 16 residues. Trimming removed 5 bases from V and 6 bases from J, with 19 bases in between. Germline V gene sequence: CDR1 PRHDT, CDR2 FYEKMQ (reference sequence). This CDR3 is CASSPEEGQVAGELFF. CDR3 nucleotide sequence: TGTGCCAGCAGCCCCGAGGAGGGCCAGGTGGCCGGGGAGCTGTTTTTT.

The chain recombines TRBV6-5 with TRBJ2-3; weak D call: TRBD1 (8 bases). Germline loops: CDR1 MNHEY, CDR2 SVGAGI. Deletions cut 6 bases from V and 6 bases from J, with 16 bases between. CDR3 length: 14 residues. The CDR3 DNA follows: TGTGCCAGCAGCCGACAGGGGAGGGCGGATACGCAGTATTTT. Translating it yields CASSRQGRADTQYF.

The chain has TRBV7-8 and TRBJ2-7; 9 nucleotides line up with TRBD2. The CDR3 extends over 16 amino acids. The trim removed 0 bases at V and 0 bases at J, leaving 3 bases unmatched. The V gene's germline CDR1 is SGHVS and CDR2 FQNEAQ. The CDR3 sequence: CASSLAGGRDSYEQYF. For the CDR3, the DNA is TGTGCCAGCAGCTTAGCGGGCGGGAGGGACTCCTACGAGCAGTACTTC.

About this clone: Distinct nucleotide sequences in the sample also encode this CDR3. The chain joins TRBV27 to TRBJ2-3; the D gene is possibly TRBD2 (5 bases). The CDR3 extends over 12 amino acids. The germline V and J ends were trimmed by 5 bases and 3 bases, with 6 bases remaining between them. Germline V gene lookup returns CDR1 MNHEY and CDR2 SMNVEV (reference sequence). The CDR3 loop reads CASSPGTDTQYF. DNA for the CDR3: TGTGCCAGCAGTCCGGGGACAGATACGCAGTATTTT.

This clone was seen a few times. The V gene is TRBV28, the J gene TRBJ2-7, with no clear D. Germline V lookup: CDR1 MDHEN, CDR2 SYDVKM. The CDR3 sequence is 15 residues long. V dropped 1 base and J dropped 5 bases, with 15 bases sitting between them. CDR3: CASSLFATRNHEQYF. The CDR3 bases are TGTGCCAGCAGTTTATTTGCCACCCGAAACCACGAGCAGTACTTC. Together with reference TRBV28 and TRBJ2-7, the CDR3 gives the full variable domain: DVKVTQSSRYLVKRTGEKVFLECVQDMDHENMFWYRQDPGLGLRLIYFSYDVKMKEKGDIPEGYSVSREKKERFSLILESASTNQTSMYLCASSLFATRNHEQYFGPGTRLTVT.

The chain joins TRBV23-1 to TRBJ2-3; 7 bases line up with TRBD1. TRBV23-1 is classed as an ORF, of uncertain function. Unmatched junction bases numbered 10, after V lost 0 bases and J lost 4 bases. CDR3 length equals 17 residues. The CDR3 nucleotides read TGCGCCAGCAGTCAATCGACACACAGGGGTATGTCAGATACGCAGTATTTT. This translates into CASSQSTHRGMSDTQYF.

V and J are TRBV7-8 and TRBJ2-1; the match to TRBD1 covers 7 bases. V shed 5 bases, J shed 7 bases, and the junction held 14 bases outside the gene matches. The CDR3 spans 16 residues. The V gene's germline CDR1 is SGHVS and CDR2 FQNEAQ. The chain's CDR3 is CASSQTGWGSPNEQFF. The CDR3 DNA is TGTGCCAGCAGCCAGACAGGGTGGGGGTCCCCTAATGAGCAGTTCTTC.

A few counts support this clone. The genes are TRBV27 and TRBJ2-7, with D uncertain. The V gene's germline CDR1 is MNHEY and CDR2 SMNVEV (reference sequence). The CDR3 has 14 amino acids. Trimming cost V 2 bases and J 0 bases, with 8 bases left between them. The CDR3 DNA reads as TGTGCCAGCAGTTTAGGAAAAGCCTCCTACGAGCAGTACTTC. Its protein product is CASSLGKASYEQYF.

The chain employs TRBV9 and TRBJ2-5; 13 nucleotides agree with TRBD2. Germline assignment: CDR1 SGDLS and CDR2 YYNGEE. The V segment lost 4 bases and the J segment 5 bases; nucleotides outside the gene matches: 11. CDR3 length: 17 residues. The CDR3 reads CASSTRTSGRTRETQYF. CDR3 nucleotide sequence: TGTGCCAGCAGCACCCGGACTAGCGGGAGAACAAGGGAGACCCAGTACTTC.

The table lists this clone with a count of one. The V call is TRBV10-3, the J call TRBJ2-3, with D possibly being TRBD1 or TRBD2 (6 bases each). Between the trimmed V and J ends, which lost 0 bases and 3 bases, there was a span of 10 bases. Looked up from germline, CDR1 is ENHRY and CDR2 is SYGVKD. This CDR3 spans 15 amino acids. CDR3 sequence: CAISESGGTTDTQYF. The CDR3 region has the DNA TGTGCCATCAGTGAGTCTGGCGGGACAACAGATACGCAGTATTTT.